This record looks at one T cell receptor (beta chain) sequence and its context. TCRdb's copy holds only in-frame clones and misses some; the assay was immunoSEQ multiplex PCR. The data contain about 160,000 clones, 80% to 95% of them singletons. The data originate from a study of T cell responses to AZD1222 COVID-19 vaccine. Losses at the gene ends were 5 bases for V and 3 bases for J; bases not matched to a gene: 4. Germline V gene sequence: CDR1 MNHEY, CDR2 SMNVEV (reference sequence). The CDR3 covers 14 residues. This rearrangement joins TRBV27 to TRBJ2-7; TRBD1 aligns across 10 bases. The TCR sequence derives from an adult who received the AZD1222 COVID-19 vaccine. This specimen was peripheral blood, taken 28 days after the second AZD1222 dose. The chain's CDR3 is CASSLRDRGYEQYF. The CDR3, as DNA: TGTGCCAGCAGTCTCCGGGACAGGGGCTACGAGCAGTACTTC.